This entry describes one T cell receptor (beta chain). Its target is not known. This specimen comes from a study of OX40 agonist ivuxolimab in advanced cancers. Study-wide results and caveats: At doses 0.1 to 3.0 mg/kg, CD4+ and CD8+ clones expanded.

Sequenced by immunoSEQ multiplex PCR; TCRdb stores in-frame clones only, minus some. Of about 77,000 clones in the sample, around 87% were seen once. This CDR3 region has 13 residues. The germline gives CDR1 ENHRY, CDR2 SYGVKD. V dropped 11 bases and J dropped 0 bases, with 13 bases sitting between them. Sequenced material: CD4+ or CD8+ T cells sorted from blood, taken in a trial of the OX40 agonist ivuxolimab. This receptor was taken from an adult with an advanced solid tumor such as melanoma, head and neck, liver or kidney cancer. The chain couples TRBV10-3 to TRBJ2-5, with D perhaps TRBD2 (6 bases). CDR3 sequence: CAFRRENQETQYF. The CDR3 nucleotides read TGTGCCTTCCGTCGGGAGAACCAAGAGACCCAGTACTTC.